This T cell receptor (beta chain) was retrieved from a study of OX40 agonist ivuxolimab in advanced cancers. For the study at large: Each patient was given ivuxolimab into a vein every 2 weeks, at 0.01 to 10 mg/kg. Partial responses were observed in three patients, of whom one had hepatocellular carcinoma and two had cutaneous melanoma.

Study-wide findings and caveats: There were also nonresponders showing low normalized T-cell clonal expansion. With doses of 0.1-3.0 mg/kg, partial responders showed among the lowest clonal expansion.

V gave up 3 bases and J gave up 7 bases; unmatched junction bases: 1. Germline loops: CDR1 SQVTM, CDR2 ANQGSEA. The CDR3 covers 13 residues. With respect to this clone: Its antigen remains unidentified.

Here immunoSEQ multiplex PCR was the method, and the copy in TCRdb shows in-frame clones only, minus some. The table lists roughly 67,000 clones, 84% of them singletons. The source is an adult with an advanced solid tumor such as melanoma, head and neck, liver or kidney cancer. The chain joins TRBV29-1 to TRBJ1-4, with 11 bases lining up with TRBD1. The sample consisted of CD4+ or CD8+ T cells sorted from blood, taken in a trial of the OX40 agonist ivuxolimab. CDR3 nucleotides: TGCAGCGTTGAGGGACAGGGGGGTGAAAAACTGTTTTTT. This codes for CSVEGQGGEKLFF.